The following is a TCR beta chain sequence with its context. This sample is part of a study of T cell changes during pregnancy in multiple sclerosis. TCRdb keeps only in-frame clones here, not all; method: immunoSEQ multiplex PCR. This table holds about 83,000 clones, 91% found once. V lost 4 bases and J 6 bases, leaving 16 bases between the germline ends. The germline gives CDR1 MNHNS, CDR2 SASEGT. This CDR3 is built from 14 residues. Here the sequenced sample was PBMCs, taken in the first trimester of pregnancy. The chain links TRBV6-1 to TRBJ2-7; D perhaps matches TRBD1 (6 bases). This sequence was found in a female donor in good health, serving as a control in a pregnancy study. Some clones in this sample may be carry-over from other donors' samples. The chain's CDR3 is CASSVGTLETEQYF. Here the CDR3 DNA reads TGTGCCAGCAGTGTGGGGACACTGGAAACCGAGCAGTACTTC.